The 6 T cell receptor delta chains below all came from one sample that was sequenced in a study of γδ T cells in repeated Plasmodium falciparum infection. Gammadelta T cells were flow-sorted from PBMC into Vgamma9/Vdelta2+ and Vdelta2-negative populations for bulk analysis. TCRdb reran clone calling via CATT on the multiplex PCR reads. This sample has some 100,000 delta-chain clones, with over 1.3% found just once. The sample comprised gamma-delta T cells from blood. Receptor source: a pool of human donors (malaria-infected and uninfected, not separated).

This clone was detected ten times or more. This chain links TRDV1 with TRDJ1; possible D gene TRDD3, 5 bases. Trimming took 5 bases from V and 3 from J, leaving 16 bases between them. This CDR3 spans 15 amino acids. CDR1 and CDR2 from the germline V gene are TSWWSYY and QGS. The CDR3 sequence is CALGNMGPHSDKLIF. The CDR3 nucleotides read TGTGCTCTTGGGAACATGGGGCCTCACTCCGATAAACTCATCTTT.

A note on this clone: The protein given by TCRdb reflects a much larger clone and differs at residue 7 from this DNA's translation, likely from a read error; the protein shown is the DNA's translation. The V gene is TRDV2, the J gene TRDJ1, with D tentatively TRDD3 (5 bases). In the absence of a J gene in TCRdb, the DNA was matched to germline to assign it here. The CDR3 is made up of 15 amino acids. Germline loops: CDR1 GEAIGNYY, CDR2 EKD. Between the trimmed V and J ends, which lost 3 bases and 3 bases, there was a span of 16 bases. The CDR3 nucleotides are TGTGCCTGTGACGCCTTACCGGGGGGGGCCGATAAACTCATCTTT. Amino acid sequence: CACDALPGGADKLIF.

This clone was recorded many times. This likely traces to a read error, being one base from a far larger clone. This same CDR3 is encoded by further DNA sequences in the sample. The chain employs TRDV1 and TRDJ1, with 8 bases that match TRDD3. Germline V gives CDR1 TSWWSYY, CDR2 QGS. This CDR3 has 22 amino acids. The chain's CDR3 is CALGSRGLPYRTGGLYTDKLIF. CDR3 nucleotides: TGTGCTCTTGGGTCACGGGGGCTTCCTTACCGTACTGGGGGGCTGTACACCGATAAACTCATCTTC.

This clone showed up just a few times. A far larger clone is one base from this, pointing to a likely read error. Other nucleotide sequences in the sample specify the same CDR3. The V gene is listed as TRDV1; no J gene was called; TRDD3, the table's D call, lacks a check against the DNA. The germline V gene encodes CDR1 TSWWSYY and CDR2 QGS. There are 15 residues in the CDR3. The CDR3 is CALGTNGIRGDKLIF. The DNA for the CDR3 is TGTGCTCTTGGGACTAACGGGATACGGGGTGATAAGCTCATCTTT.

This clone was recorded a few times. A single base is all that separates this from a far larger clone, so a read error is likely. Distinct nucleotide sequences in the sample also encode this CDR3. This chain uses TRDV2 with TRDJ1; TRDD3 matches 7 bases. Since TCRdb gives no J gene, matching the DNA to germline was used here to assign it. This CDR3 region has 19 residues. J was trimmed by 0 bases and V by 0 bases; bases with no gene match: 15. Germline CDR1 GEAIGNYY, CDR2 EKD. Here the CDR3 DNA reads TGTGCCTGTGACACCCTGACGGGGGGATCCCGGGGCCACACCGATAAACTCATCTTT. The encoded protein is CACDTLTGGSRGHTDKLIF.

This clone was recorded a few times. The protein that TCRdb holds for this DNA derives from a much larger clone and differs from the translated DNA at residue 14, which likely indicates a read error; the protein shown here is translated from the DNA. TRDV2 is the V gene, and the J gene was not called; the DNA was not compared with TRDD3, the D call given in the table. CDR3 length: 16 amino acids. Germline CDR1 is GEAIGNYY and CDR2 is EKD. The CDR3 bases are TGTGCCTGTGACCAAATGGGCTTTTGGGACACCCGACAGGTGTTTTTC. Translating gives CACDQMGFWDTRQVFF.